Presented here are 29 T cell receptor beta chains from one specimen sequenced in a study of regulatory T cells in long-lasting Graves disease. Time point: newly diagnosed GD, antithyroid drugs for less than 3 months. After RNA was extracted from PBMCs, the TCR library was made from it. In building TCR beta libraries, iRepertoire HTBI primers were used together with Arm-PCR of CDR3 regions. TCRdb ran MiXCR on the multiplex PCR reads and lists one entry per CDR3 protein. The table records 400,000 to 550,000 distinct CDR3 sequences, around 17% of them present only once. This sample was shared with a second study, whose subject was T cells in Graves' hyperthyroidism and ophthalmopathy.

This material consisted of peripheral blood mononuclear cells (PBMCs), taken at new diagnosis, from a patient treated with antithyroid drugs. The receptors originated from a woman between 25 and 40 years old with Graves disease.

This clonotype was detected ten times or more. V is TRBV9 and J is TRBJ2-1; 7 nucleotides line up with TRBD2. V lost 4 bases and J lost 7; bases outside the gene matches: 14. Germline lookup yields CDR1 SGDLS and CDR2 YYNGEE. This CDR3 comprises 16 residues. The CDR3 DNA reads as TGTGCCAGCAGCCCGGCTGACGGGAGGTTTGGTAATGAGCAGTTCTTC. Residues: CASSPADGRFGNEQFF.

Concerning this clonotype: A much larger clone lies a single base off, so this may be a read error. This chain links TRBV11-1 with TRBJ2-1, with D maybe TRBD2 (6 bases). Germline V gives CDR1 SGHAT, CDR2 FQDESV (reference sequence). The CDR3 is 20 amino acids. The V and J ends lost 5 bases and 8 bases respectively, with 34 bases between them. Here the CDR3 reads CASSQDRSSRAGGNSDEQFF. CDR3 bases: TGTGCCAGCAGCCAAGATAGGAGTTCGAGGGCTGGCGGGAATAGCGATGAGCAGTTCTTC.

This clonotype showed up many times. The rearrangement links TRBV29-1 to TRBJ1-1; D gene unclear. Germline loops: CDR1 SQVTM, CDR2 ANQGSEA. This CDR3 has 14 amino acids. The V end was cut by 4 bases, the J end by 2 bases, with 14 bases between. The CDR3 spells CSVVTTHFNTEAFF. For the CDR3, the DNA is TGCAGCGTTGTAACCACCCACTTCAACACTGAAGCTTTCTTT. Combining the CDR3 with reference TRBV29-1 and TRBJ1-1 gives the whole variable domain SAVISQKPSRDICQRGTSLTIQCQVDSQVTMMFWYRQQPGQSLTLIATANQGSEATYESGFVIDKFPISRPNLTFSTLTVSNMSPEDSSIYLCSVVTTHFNTEAFFGQGTRLTVV.

The V call is TRBV14, the J call TRBJ1-1; 9 bases line up with TRBD1. CDR1 and CDR2 from the germline V gene are SGHDN and FVKESK. This CDR3 has 14 residues. Unmatched junction bases numbered 6, after V lost 4 bases and J lost 6 bases. CDR3 loop: CASSPDRGWSEAFF. CDR3 coding DNA: TGTGCCAGCAGCCCGGACAGGGGTTGGTCTGAAGCTTTCTTT.

This clonotype appeared a few times. The rearrangement links TRBV6-2 or TRBV6-3 to TRBJ1-3; no definite D call. CDR1 and CDR2 from the germline V gene are MNHEY and SVGEGT. V shed 8 bases and J shed 0 bases, with 14 bases lying between them. The CDR3 consists of 15 residues. The CDR3 reads CASSNGGSSGNTIYF. DNA of the CDR3: TGTGCCAGCTCCAACGGTGGTAGCTCTGGAAACACCATATATTTT.

Sample share makes this clonotype medium-sized. V and J are TRBV27 and TRBJ2-1; the match to TRBD2 covers 10 bases. V dropped 6 bases and J dropped 7; count of bases not matched to a gene: 9. Germline-derived CDR1 and CDR2 are MNHEY and SMNVEV (reference sequence). The CDR3 consists of 15 residues. CDR3 sequence reads: CASSVDNSGRNEQFF. The CDR3 DNA reads TGTGCCAGCAGCGTGGATAATAGCGGGAGGAATGAGCAGTTCTTC.

This clonotype showed up many times. V gene TRBV5-8 combines with J gene TRBJ2-1; D assignment may be TRBD1 or TRBD2 (5 bases each). This CDR3 has 16 residues. Germline V gives CDR1 SGHTS, CDR2 YDEGEE. V lost 0 bases to trimming and J lost 0 bases, with 10 bases between them. CDR3 sequence: CASSLVLGPSYNEQFF. For the CDR3, the DNA is TGTGCCAGCAGCTTGGTGCTGGGACCCTCCTACAATGAGCAGTTCTTC.

This clonotype has at least ten counts. The gene calls are TRBV6-5 and TRBJ2-5, with D tentatively TRBD2 (6 bases). Trimming removed 1 base at V and 4 bases at J, with 19 bases between. Germline V gives CDR1 MNHEY, CDR2 SVGAGI. This CDR3 region has 17 residues. The CDR3 loop is CASSYYGGTGTRETQYF. In DNA, the CDR3 is TGTGCCAGCAGTTACTACGGAGGGACCGGGACTCGAGAGACCCAGTACTTC.

This clonotype was seen at least ten times. The chain is built from TRBV6-1 and TRBJ2-7, with unresolved D. Germline V gene data show CDR1 as MNHNS and CDR2 as SASEGT. V lost 6 bases and J lost 2, with 11 bases in between. The CDR3 runs 13 residues. CDR3 protein: CASSLKPTYEQYF. CDR3 DNA: TGTGCCAGCAGCTTAAAGCCTACCTACGAGCAGTACTTC.

About this clonotype: Since a much larger clone is just one base distant, this may be a read error. The J gene is TRBJ1-2, the V gene TRBV20-1, with TRBD1 matching 7 bases. The CDR3 length is 14 residues. The germline V gene has CDR1 DFQATT and CDR2 SNEGSKA (reference sequence). As DNA, the CDR3 is TGCAGTGTTAGACGAACAGGGGTGGACTATGGCTACACCTTC. This sequence encodes CSVRRTGVDYGYTF.

This clonotype showed up many times. This rearrangement joins TRBV6-1 to TRBJ2-1; D not resolved. Deletions cut 8 bases from V and 4 bases from J, with 9 bases between. From germline, CDR1 is MNHNS and CDR2 SASEGT. CDR3 length: 12 residues. The CDR3 region is CASSGPYNEQFF. The CDR3 DNA is TGTGCCAGCTCAGGTCCTTACAATGAGCAGTTCTTC.

V is TRBV6-1 and J is TRBJ2-4; 8 positions agree with TRBD1. Per germline, CDR1 MNHNS and CDR2 SASEGT. The CDR3 has 11 residues. The J segment lost 9 bases and the V segment lost 7 bases, leaving 2 bases of the junction unmatched. CDR3 region: CASTTGGIQYF. CDR3 bases: TGTGCCAGCACTACAGGGGGCATTCAGTACTTC.

This clonotype came up a few times. V and J are TRBV6-1 and TRBJ2-3; D perhaps matches TRBD2 (6 bases). V shed 8 bases and J shed 0 bases, with 15 bases lying between them. This CDR3 is built from 15 residues. Per germline, CDR1 MNHNS and CDR2 SASEGT. As DNA, the CDR3 is TGTGCCAGCTCGGGGACTTCAACTAGCACAGATACGCAGTATTTT. Translating gives CASSGTSTSTDTQYF.

This clonotype was counted a few times. The rearrangement uses TRBV27 and TRBJ2-1; a possible D gene is TRBD2 (5 bases). V was shortened by 6 bases and J by 5 bases, with 17 bases between the two germline ends. Germline values: CDR1 MNHEY, CDR2 SMNVEV (reference sequence). The CDR3 runs to 15 residues. The CDR3 loop reads CASRDGNKVHNEQFF. CDR3 sequence (DNA): TGTGCCAGCAGGGACGGGAATAAGGTCCACAATGAGCAGTTCTTC.

This clonotype was found many times. The chain carries TRBV7-2 and TRBJ2-7; maybe TRBD1 (5 bases). Germline CDR1 reads SGHTA; CDR2 reads FQGNSA. This CDR3 spans 15 amino acids. Trimming cost V 1 base and J 6 bases, with 16 bases left between them. The DNA of the CDR3 is TGTGCCAGCAGCTTAGGGGGCCCTGCGTCTGGCGAGCAGTACTTC. Amino acids: CASSLGGPASGEQYF.

Only a few counts were recorded for this clonotype. V usage is TRBV6-2 or TRBV6-3 and J usage is TRBJ1-4, with TRBD1 matching 7 bases. The CDR3 runs 15 residues. CDR1 MNHEY and CDR2 SVGEGT come from the germline V gene. With 2 bases clipped from V and 5 bases from J, the junction kept 5 bases outside the gene matches. CDR3 sequence: CASSYLGQTNEKLFF. The DNA of the CDR3 is TGTGCCAGCAGTTACCTGGGACAGACCAATGAAAAACTGTTTTTT.

This clonotype appeared many times. This chain uses TRBV25-1 with TRBJ1-1; perhaps TRBD1 as D (6 bases). The CDR3 length is 17 residues. The germline V gene has CDR1 MGHDK and CDR2 SYGVNS. V was shortened by 3 bases and J by 1 base, with 18 bases between the two germline ends. CDR3 amino acids: CASSDGAPDRQNTEAFF. The CDR3 DNA is TGTGCCAGCAGTGATGGGGCCCCCGACAGGCAGAACACTGAAGCTTTCTTT.

This clonotype occurred a few times. The rearrangement uses TRBV30 and TRBJ2-5; perhaps TRBD2 as D (5 bases). The CDR3 has 15 amino acids. The germline V gene encodes CDR1 GTSNPN and CDR2 SVGIG (reference sequence). V gave up 5 bases and J gave up 2 bases, with 18 bases separating them. The CDR3 here is CAWARVARAQETQYF. The CDR3 DNA reads TGTGCCTGGGCAAGGGTAGCGAGGGCTCAAGAGACCCAGTACTTC.

This clonotype was recorded many times. The chain is built from TRBV6-1 and TRBJ2-7; D call uncertain. Trimming shortened V by 3 bases and J by 0 bases, and 6 bases separated the two germline ends. The CDR3 is made up of 13 amino acids. CDR1 and CDR2 from the germline V gene are MNHNS and SASEGT. CDR3 in amino acids: CASSEAVSYEQYF. Here the CDR3 DNA reads TGTGCCAGCAGTGAGGCTGTCTCCTACGAGCAGTACTTC.

The chain recombines TRBV20-1 with TRBJ2-5; the match to TRBD2 covers 14 bases. The V segment lost 5 bases and the J segment 1 base; nucleotides outside the gene matches: 15. The CDR3 contains 19 residues. Germline V lookup: CDR1 DFQATT, CDR2 SNEGSKA (reference sequence). The DNA for the CDR3 is TGCAGTGCTCCCGGGTCGGGACTAGCGGGAGTGGGTCCCCAAGAGACCCAGTACTTC. It encodes CSAPGSGLAGVGPQETQYF.

This clonotype was picked up many times. J is TRBJ1-5 and V is TRBV20-1; D not resolved. The germline V gene has CDR1 DFQATT and CDR2 SNEGSKA (reference sequence). This CDR3 comprises 13 residues. V was cut by 0 bases and J by 7 bases, with 10 bases left in between. The CDR3 sequence is CSARDSERQPQHF. CDR3 bases: TGCAGTGCTAGAGATTCTGAGAGACAGCCCCAGCATTTT.

The chain has TRBV6-5 and TRBJ2-1, with 11 positions matching TRBD2. The germline V gene has CDR1 MNHEY and CDR2 SVGAGI. CDR3 length: 15 amino acids. Unmatched junction bases numbered 9, after V lost 4 bases and J lost 10 bases. The CDR3 DNA reads TGTGCCAGCAGTTCTCAGACTAGCGGGGACTACGAGCAGTTCTTC. The encoded protein is CASSSQTSGDYEQFF.

This clonotype was found many times. The chain joins TRBV5-1 to TRBJ2-7; D is undetermined. Per the germline V gene, CDR1 is SGHRS and CDR2 is YFSETQ. The CDR3 contains 15 residues. V was shortened by 0 bases and J by 2 bases, with 12 bases between the two germline ends. The chain's CDR3 is CASSLASLRPYEQYF. The CDR3 coding sequence is TGCGCCAGCAGCTTGGCGAGTCTACGACCCTACGAGCAGTACTTC.

Ten or more counts support this clonotype. This chain uses TRBV18 with TRBJ1-1, with unresolved D. The CDR3 extends over 16 amino acids. V lost 3 bases to trimming and J lost 0 bases, with 14 bases between them. Germline lookup yields CDR1 KGHSH and CDR2 LQKENI. The CDR3 is CASSPNEQQLNTEAFF. DNA of the CDR3: TGTGCCAGCTCACCGAATGAGCAGCAACTGAACACTGAAGCTTTCTTT.

This clonotype was seen a handful of times. This chain joins TRBV27 and TRBJ2-1, with D perhaps matching TRBD2 (6 bases). Trimming cost V 5 bases and J 2 bases, with 10 bases left between them. Germline V lookup: CDR1 MNHEY, CDR2 SMNVEV (reference sequence). The CDR3 runs to 14 residues. CDR3 region: CASSSGSTYNEQFF. CDR3 bases: TGTGCCAGCAGTAGCGGGTCTACCTACAATGAGCAGTTCTTC.

This clonotype was detected many times. This rearrangement joins TRBV24-1 to TRBJ2-1; the D is unclear. Germline V lookup: CDR1 KGHDR, CDR2 SFDVKD. Trimming left V 4 bases short and J 4 bases short, with 13 bases between. This CDR3 has 15 residues. CDR3 region: CATSEGVSRYNEQFF. CDR3 coding DNA: TGTGCCACCAGTGAAGGAGTTAGTCGTTACAATGAGCAGTTCTTC.

This chain uses TRBV6-2 or TRBV6-3 with TRBJ2-3; D remains unclear. CDR1 is MNHEY, CDR2 SVGEGT, per germline. This CDR3 is 13 amino acids long. V was pared by 0 bases and J by 2 bases, with 3 bases between. Here the CDR3 reads CASSYSTTDTQYF. For the CDR3, the DNA is TGTGCCAGCAGTTACTCGACCACAGATACGCAGTATTTT.

This clonotype was counted ten times or more. The chain combines TRBV7-2 with TRBJ1-5; perhaps TRBD1 as D (5 bases). The CDR3 runs to 16 residues. The germline V gene encodes CDR1 SGHTA and CDR2 FQGNSA. Deletions cut 5 bases from V and 5 bases from J, with 19 bases between. The CDR3: CASSPPPSGKDQPQHF. The CDR3 nucleotides are TGTGCCAGCAGCCCCCCCCCATCAGGGAAGGATCAGCCCCAGCATTTT.

In its sample, this clonotype was seen many times. The chain combines TRBV5-1 with TRBJ2-7; 11 bases are shared with TRBD1. Germline V lookup: CDR1 SGHRS, CDR2 YFSETQ. Unmatched junction bases numbered 3, after V lost 1 base and J lost 3 bases. The length of the CDR3 is 15 residues. CDR3 sequence: CASSLTGTGGYEQYF. In nucleotides, the CDR3 is TGCGCCAGCAGCTTGACCGGGACAGGGGGCTACGAGCAGTACTTC.